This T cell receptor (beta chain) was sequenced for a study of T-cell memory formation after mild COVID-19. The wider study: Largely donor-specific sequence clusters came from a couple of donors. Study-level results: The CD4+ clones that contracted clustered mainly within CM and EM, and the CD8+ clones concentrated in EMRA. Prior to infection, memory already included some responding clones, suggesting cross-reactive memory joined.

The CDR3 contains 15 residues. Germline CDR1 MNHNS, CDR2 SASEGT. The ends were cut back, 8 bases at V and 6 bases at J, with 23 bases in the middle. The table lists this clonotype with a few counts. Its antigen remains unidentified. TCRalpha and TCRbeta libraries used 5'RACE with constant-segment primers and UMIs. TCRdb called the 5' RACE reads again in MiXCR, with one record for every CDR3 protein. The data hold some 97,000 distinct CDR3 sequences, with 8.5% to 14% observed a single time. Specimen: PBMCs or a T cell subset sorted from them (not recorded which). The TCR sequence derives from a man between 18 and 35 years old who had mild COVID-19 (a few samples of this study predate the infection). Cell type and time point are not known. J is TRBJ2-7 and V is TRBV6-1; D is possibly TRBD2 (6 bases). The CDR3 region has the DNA TGTGCCAGCTCTCTTCGGGGGTATATTGGGCTCGAGCAGTACTTC. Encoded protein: CASSLRGYIGLEQYF.